One sample yielded the 16 T cell receptor beta chains listed below, sequenced in a study of blood T cell repertoires in COVID-19. The table came from immunoSEQ multiplex PCR; TCRdb's copy has only in-frame clones and leaves some out. The profile shows about 240,000 clones, approximately 86% of them singletons. Sequencing input: peripheral blood. These receptors were obtained from a woman between 25 and 40 years old who had recovered from COVID-19.

The chain joins TRBV13 to TRBJ2-1; possible D gene TRBD1, 5 bases. Germline values: CDR1 PRHDT, CDR2 FYEKMQ (reference sequence). The CDR3 runs to 12 residues. V was cut by 5 bases and J by 8 bases, with 10 bases left in between. CDR3 in amino acids: CASSERGHEQFF. The CDR3 nucleotides read TGTGCCAGCAGCGAAAGGGGCCATGAGCAGTTCTTC.

V usage is TRBV7-2 and J usage is TRBJ2-3; 12 bases fit TRBD2. This CDR3 spans 15 amino acids. Germline lookup yields CDR1 SGHTA and CDR2 FQGNSA. The trim removed 6 bases at V and 4 bases at J, leaving 5 bases unmatched. CDR3 in DNA: TGTGCCAGCAGTTCTAGCGGGGGGGCTGCAGATACGCAGTATTTT. This translates into CASSSSGGAADTQYF.

The rearrangement uses TRBV18 and TRBJ2-7, with TRBD1 identical over 11 bases. The germline gives CDR1 KGHSH, CDR2 LQKENI. V lost 2 bases, J lost 6 bases, and 9 bases stayed unmatched. This CDR3 is built from 16 residues. The DNA for the CDR3 is TGTGCCAGCTCACCAACTGGACAGGGGGCAGGTCGCGAGCAGTACTTC. This translates into CASSPTGQGAGREQYF.

This rearrangement joins TRBV5-4 to TRBJ2-2; 7 nucleotides align to TRBD1. CDR1 is SGHNT and CDR2 is YYREEE in the germline V gene (reference sequence). Trimming cost V 1 base and J 1 base; bases outside gene matches: 4. This CDR3 is 16 amino acids long. The chain's CDR3 is CASSLPRQGNTGELFF. The CDR3 nucleotides are TGTGCCAGCAGCTTGCCGAGACAGGGGAACACCGGGGAGCTGTTTTTT.

V and J are TRBV29-1 and TRBJ1-1; TRBD1 matches 9 bases. Trimming cost V 5 bases and J 8 bases; bases outside gene matches: 15. CDR1 and CDR2 (germline): SQVTM, ANQGSEA. This CDR3 is built from 15 residues. CDR3 coding DNA: TGCAGCGTTTCCATGGCTCGGACAGGGGATCAAGAAGCTTTCTTT. Its protein is CSVSMARTGDQEAFF.

This clone came up once. The chain is built from TRBV5-1 and TRBJ2-3; TRBD1 might be the D (5 bases). The CDR3 spans 15 residues. Germline V gene data show CDR1 as SGHRS and CDR2 as YFSETQ. The V gene lost 0 bases and the J gene lost 3 bases, with 11 bases spanning the gap. CDR3 loop: CASSLAPSGTDTQYF. The CDR3 nucleotides read TGCGCCAGCAGCTTGGCCCCCTCAGGGACAGATACGCAGTATTTT.

V and J are TRBV5-6 and TRBJ2-3; 7 nucleotides align to TRBD1. V was clipped by 3 bases and J by 4 bases; unmatched bases: 5. Germline V gives CDR1 SGHDT, CDR2 YYEEEE. The CDR3 sequence is 14 residues long. The CDR3 DNA follows: TGTGCCAGCAGCTCCAACAGGGGTTCAGATACGCAGTATTTT. Its protein product is CASSSNRGSDTQYF.

This clone was seen a few times. This chain connects TRBV2 to TRBJ1-6; D might be TRBD1 (5 bases). V lost 8 bases to trimming and J lost 8 bases, with 13 bases between them. Germline assignment: CDR1 SNHLY and CDR2 FYNNEI. The CDR3 has 13 amino acids. Written as DNA, the CDR3 is TGTGCCAGCTTCGGGGGATCCGATTCACCCCTCCACTTT. Protein: CASFGGSDSPLHF.

The gene calls are TRBV3-1 (or the pseudogene TRBV3-2) and TRBJ2-5; no firm D call. Trimming cost V 6 bases and J 2 bases, with 25 bases left between them. CDR1 is LGHDT, CDR2 YNNKEL, per germline (reference sequence). The length of the CDR3 is 18 residues. CDR3 in DNA: TGTGCCAGCAGTGCGACCGGGTGGCGGAACTCAAAACAAGAGACCCAGTACTTC. This encodes CASSATGWRNSKQETQYF.

The chain joins TRBV7-8 to TRBJ2-7; D is ambiguous. The germline V gene has CDR1 SGHVS and CDR2 FQNEAQ. Trimming removed 5 bases from V and 10 bases from J, with 12 bases in between. This CDR3 region has 11 residues. The CDR3 protein is CASSPLAVQYF. DNA of the CDR3: TGTGCCAGCAGCCCCCTGGCGGTTCAGTACTTC.

This chain connects TRBV5-1 to TRBJ2-7; D is possibly TRBD1 (5 bases). Germline CDR1 is SGHRS and CDR2 is YFSETQ. The CDR3 totals 13 residues. With 7 bases removed from V and 0 bases from J, the gap between germline ends came to 11 bases. CDR3 sequence (DNA): TGCGCCAGCGGGTATGACAGCTCCTACGAGCAGTACTTC. It translates to CASGYDSSYEQYF.

The chain uses TRBV29-1 and TRBJ2-3; possibly TRBD2 for D (5 bases). Germline V gene sequence: CDR1 SQVTM, CDR2 ANQGSEA. The CDR3 length is 15 residues. V lost 4 bases, J lost 0 bases, and 14 bases lay in between. The CDR3 bases are TGCAGCGTTGTCCCCGAGGAGGTTAGCACAGATACGCAGTATTTT. It is translated as CSVVPEEVSTDTQYF.

This clone was seen a few times. CDR3 nucleotides: TGTGCCAGCAGTTACAGGGACAGGGTTGGCTACACCTTC. It translates to CASSYRDRVGYTF. The chain recombines TRBV7-9 with TRBJ1-2, with 9 positions matching TRBD1. Germline trimming cut 6 bases from V and 7 bases from J; bases unmatched to any gene: 6. CDR3 length: 13 residues. CDR1 is SEHNR, CDR2 FQNEAQ, per germline (reference sequence).

The J gene is TRBJ2-7, the V gene TRBV7-9; tentatively, D is TRBD1 (5 bases). The V gene's germline CDR1 is SEHNR and CDR2 FQNEAQ (reference sequence). The CDR3 runs 13 residues. V lost 2 bases, J lost 1 base, and 6 bases lay in between. The CDR3 nucleotides are TGTGCCAGCAGCTTAAGGGGTTCCTACGAGCAGTACTTC. Translating gives CASSLRGSYEQYF.

Only a few counts were recorded for this clone. V is TRBV2 and J is TRBJ2-3; D is possibly TRBD1 (6 bases). The CDR3 consists of 15 residues. Germline values: CDR1 SNHLY, CDR2 FYNNEI. V lost 6 bases and J lost 2, with 15 bases in between. The CDR3 DNA follows: TGTGCCAGCAGGACAGGTCTCGGATTCACAGATACGCAGTATTTT. Translating it yields CASRTGLGFTDTQYF.

As for this clone: The CDR3 does not close with the conserved phenylalanine or tryptophan, likely indicating a read error. The DNA is omitted, as the CDR3 cannot be located on it reliably, and the CDR3 follows TCRdb's listing. The V gene is TRBV6-5, the J gene TRBJ1-1; TRBD1, the table's D call, lacks a check against the DNA. The CDR3 is made up of 11 amino acids, end residues included. Germline values: CDR1 MNHEY, CDR2 SVGAGI. CDR3 amino acids: CASSLNNRVVQ.